This T cell receptor (beta chain) was observed in a study of blood T cell repertoires in COVID-19. Only in-frame clones appear in the TCRdb table, and some are missing; sequencing was by immunoSEQ multiplex PCR. The sample records about 180,000 clones, approximately 86% being singletons. The V gene lost 6 bases and the J gene lost 5 bases, with 19 bases spanning the gap. This CDR3 has 16 residues. Germline V gives CDR1 SGHVS, CDR2 FQNEAQ. The chain carries TRBV7-8 and TRBJ2-2; TRBD2 is a possible D gene (6 bases). Material: peripheral blood. This TCR was recovered from a man at least 80 years old with COVID-19, enrolled during active disease. CDR3 nucleotides: TGTGCCAGCAGGTTGTGGCGGGGTTATGATACCGGGGAGCTGTTTTTT. This encodes CASRLWRGYDTGELFF.